This TCR beta chain was profiled in a study of cytomegalovirus exposure and HLA in healthy donors. With 60 Vbeta and 13 Jbeta primers, the PCR was carried out. TCRdb's copy holds only in-frame clones and misses some; the assay was immunoSEQ multiplex PCR. In the table there are approximately 140,000 clones, 79% of which are singletons. The germline gives CDR1 MNHEY, CDR2 SMNVEV (reference sequence). The CDR3 has 15 amino acids. The V end lost 6 bases, the J end lost 4 bases, and 15 bases lay between the germline ends. The receptor's source is a man aged 45-65 years in good health and CMV-seropositive. Sequenced: PBMCs. The V and J genes are TRBV27 and TRBJ1-4, with D perhaps matching TRBD1 (6 bases). The CDR3 loop reads CASRQTGQFNEKLFF. The CDR3 coding sequence is TGTGCCAGCAGGCAAACCGGACAGTTTAATGAAAAACTGTTTTTT.